Listed below are T cell receptor beta chains from one sample, sequenced in a study of cytomegalovirus exposure and HLA in healthy donors. Libraries were prepared by immunoSEQ multiplex PCR; TCRdb keeps only in-frame clonotypes and omits some of them. The sample yields 150,000 to 200,000 clones, roughly 74% seen once. Sequenced input: PBMCs. Receptor source: a woman in her thirties in good health and CMV-seronegative. Both conserved end residues are trimmed from each CDR3. Fields, in order: clone size, J gene, V gene, CDR3 protein. Clone size is given for some rows only: seen once, a few or many times, or a class if the clone is expanded.

>NA|TRBJ2-7|TRBV7-9
SSSLPGTLALEGYEQY
>NA|TRBJ2-1|TRBV19
ASGQYSYNEQF
>NA|TRBJ1-4|TRBV19
ASSRRAWGGTNEKLF
>NA|TRBJ2-7|TRBV7-2
ASSRTSGSHEQY
>NA|TRBJ2-7|TRBV7-9
ASSPRTSGHSYEQY
>NA|TRBJ2-3|TRBV19
ASSMTSGGTDTQY
>once|TRBJ2-7|TRBV27
ASKPTSGYEQY
>NA|TRBJ1-2|TRBV29-1
SDGGVTGFDGYT
>once|TRBJ2-7|TRBV10-3
AIRTSGGTNSYEQY
>few|TRBJ2-2|TRBV7-3
ASSLDRANTGELF
>NA|TRBJ1-1|TRBV4-1
ASSHYTEAF
>NA|TRBJ1-3|TRBV2
ASRSTRDRGSDTIY
>NA|TRBJ2-1|TRBV30
AWSPHYSSYNEQF
>few|TRBJ2-7|TRBV6-5
ASSYGTGFEQY